This T cell receptor (beta chain) originates from a study of blood T cell repertoires in COVID-19. Donors were grouped by their self-reported clinical history. The repertoire was sequenced with immunoSEQ multiplex PCR; TCRdb's copy has only in-frame clones and lacks some. The top ten clones hold more than 4.5% of a sample with under 200,000 clones, roughly 82% of them seen once. This clone was recorded once. The junction had 8 bases not matched to a gene; V was cut back by 6 bases and J by 0 bases. Germline values: CDR1 SGHDN, CDR2 FVKESK. The CDR3 length is 16 residues. The sequence came from an older woman with acute COVID-19. The V and J genes are TRBV14 and TRBJ2-3; 8 bases are shared with TRBD2. The sample was PBMCs or T cells enriched from blood (not recorded which). The CDR3 loop reads CASSPSGTRSTDTQYF. Here the CDR3 DNA reads TGTGCCAGCAGTCCTTCCGGGACTAGAAGCACAGATACGCAGTATTTT.